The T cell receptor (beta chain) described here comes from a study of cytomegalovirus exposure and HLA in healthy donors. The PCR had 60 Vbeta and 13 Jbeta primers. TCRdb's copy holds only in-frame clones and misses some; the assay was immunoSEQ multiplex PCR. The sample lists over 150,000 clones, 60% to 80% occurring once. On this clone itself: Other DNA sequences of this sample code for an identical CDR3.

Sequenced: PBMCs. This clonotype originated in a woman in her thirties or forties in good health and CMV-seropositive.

The CDR3 nucleotides read TGCGCCAGCAGCCGAAACGGGAACATCCGTGAAAAACTGTTTTTT. This encodes CASSRNGNIREKLFF. V and J are TRBV5-1 and TRBJ1-4; D is uncertain. Germline loops: CDR1 SGHRS, CDR2 YFSETQ. The CDR3 covers 15 residues. V lost 4 bases, J lost 7 bases, and 17 bases lay in between.